This T cell receptor beta chain stems from a study of blood T cell repertoires in COVID-19. Measured with immunoSEQ multiplex PCR; TCRdb has only the in-frame clones, and not every one. The sample lists 150,000 or so clones, 75% to 85% seen once, with roughly 15% in the top ten. Cohorts were based on clinical histories the participants reported. The clonotype was recovered from a man over 45 who had recovered from COVID-19. Sequenced: PBMCs or T cells enriched from blood (not recorded which).

DNA for the CDR3: TGTGCCAGTAGTAAGGGGCCCGACAGGGGCAATCAGCCCCAGCATTTT. Its protein product is CASSKGPDRGNQPQHF. J is TRBJ1-5 and V is TRBV19; 7 bases are a match to TRBD1. CDR1 and CDR2 (germline): LNHDA, SQIVND (reference sequence). The CDR3 consists of 16 residues. V shed 4 bases and J 2 bases; nucleotides not matched to a gene: 8. Complete variable domain (other parts from reference TRBV19 and TRBJ1-5): DGGITQSPKYLFRKEGQNVTLSCEQNLNHDAMYWYRQDPGQGLRLIYYSQIVNDFQKGDIAEGYSVSREKKESFPLTVTSAQKNPTAFYLCASSKGPDRGNQPQHFGDGTRLSIL.